This TCR beta chain was sequenced during a study of blood T cells in healthy people across ages. This clonotype was seen more than once but under ten times. The antigen remains unidentified. Combining a sample-barcoded 5' primer with a J-beta primer mix, a second PCR ran for roughly 7 to 11 cycles. Each sample provided no less than 2.5 million CDR3-containing paired-end reads. Using its own MiXCR run on the 5' RACE reads, TCRdb lists one record per CDR3 protein. In the table there are fewer than 1.5 million distinct CDR3 sequences, roughly 40% of which are singletons. Study-wide results and limits: Because sorting was not performed, PBMCs prevented conclusive naive versus antigen-experienced comparison.

This CDR3 is built from 16 residues. V lost 4 bases and J lost 0, with 15 bases in between. Germline CDR1 is SGHRS and CDR2 is YFSETQ. Sequencing was carried out using blood. The gene calls are TRBV5-1 and TRBJ2-3, with D perhaps TRBD1 (6 bases). This sequence originates from a woman under 30 in good health. CDR3 region: CASSRLGGASTDTQYF. In nucleotides, the CDR3 is TGCGCCAGCAGCCGCCTAGGGGGTGCGAGCACAGATACGCAGTATTTT.